The entry that follows covers one T cell receptor beta chain sequence. From germline, CDR1 is MGHRA and CDR2 YSYEKL. V trimming: 4 bases; J trimming: 7 bases; junction bases outside the gene matches: 6. The CDR3 is 15 amino acids. The data originate from a study of blood T cell repertoires in COVID-19. Generated by immunoSEQ multiplex PCR, the TCRdb table keeps only in-frame clones and is missing some. The sample yields just under 150,000 clones, approximately 90% seen once. The J gene is TRBJ1-4, the V gene TRBV4-1, with 10 bases that match TRBD1. This clonotype was sampled from a woman in her forties or fifties with acute or convalescent COVID-19. Sequencing was performed on peripheral blood. This chain's CDR3 is CASSLPGQGTEKLFF. For the CDR3, the DNA is TGCGCCAGCAGCCTTCCGGGACAGGGGACTGAAAAACTGTTTTTT.